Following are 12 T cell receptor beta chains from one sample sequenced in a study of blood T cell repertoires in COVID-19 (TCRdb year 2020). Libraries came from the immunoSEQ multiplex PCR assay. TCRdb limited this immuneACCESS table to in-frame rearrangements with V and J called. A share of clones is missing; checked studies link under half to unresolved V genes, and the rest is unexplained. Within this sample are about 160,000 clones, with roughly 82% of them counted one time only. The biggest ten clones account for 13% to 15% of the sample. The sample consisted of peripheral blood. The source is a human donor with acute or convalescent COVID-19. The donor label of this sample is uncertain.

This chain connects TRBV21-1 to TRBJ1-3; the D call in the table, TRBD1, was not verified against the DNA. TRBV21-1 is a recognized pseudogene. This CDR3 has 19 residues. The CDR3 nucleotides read TGTGCCAGCAGCAAAATCTTTTTGGTGACAGGCGTCTCTGGAAACACCATATATTTT. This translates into CASSKIFLVTGVSGNTIYF.

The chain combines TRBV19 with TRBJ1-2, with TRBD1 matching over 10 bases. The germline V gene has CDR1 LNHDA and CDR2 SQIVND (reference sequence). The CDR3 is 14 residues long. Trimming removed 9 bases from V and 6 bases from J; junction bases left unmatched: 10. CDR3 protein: CASSEDRGLNGYTF. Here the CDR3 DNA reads TGTGCCAGCAGCGAAGACAGGGGGCTGAATGGCTACACCTTC. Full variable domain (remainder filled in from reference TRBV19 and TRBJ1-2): DGGITQSPKYLFRKEGQNVTLSCEQNLNHDAMYWYRQDPGQGLRLIYYSQIVNDFQKGDIAEGYSVSREKKESFPLTVTSAQKNPTAFYLCASSEDRGLNGYTFGSGTRLTVV.

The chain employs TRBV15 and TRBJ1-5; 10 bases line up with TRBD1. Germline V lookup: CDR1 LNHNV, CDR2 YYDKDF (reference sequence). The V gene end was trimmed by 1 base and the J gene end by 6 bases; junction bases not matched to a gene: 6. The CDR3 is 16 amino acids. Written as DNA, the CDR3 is TGTGCCACCAGCAGAGGGGGACAGGGGCCTAGTCAGCCCCAGCATTTT. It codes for CATSRGGQGPSQPQHF.

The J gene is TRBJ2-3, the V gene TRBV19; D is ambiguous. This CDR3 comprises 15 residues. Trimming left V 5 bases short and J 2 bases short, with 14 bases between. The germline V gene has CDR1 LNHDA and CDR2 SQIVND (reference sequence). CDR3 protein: CASSPLSKPTDTQYF. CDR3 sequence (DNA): TGTGCCAGTAGTCCACTCTCCAAGCCCACAGATACGCAGTATTTT.

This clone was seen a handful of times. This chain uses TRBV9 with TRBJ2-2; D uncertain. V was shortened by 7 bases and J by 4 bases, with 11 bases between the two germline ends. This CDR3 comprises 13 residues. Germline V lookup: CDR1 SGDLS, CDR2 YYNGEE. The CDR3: CASRFVSTGELFF. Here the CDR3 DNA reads TGTGCCAGCCGCTTCGTGAGCACCGGGGAGCTGTTTTTT.

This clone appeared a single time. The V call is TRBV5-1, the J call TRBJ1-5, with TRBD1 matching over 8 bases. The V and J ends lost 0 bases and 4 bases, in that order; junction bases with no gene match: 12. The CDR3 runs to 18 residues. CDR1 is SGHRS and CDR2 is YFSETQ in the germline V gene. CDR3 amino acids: CASSLVAGGASGNQPQHF. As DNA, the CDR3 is TGCGCCAGCAGCTTGGTGGCAGGGGGCGCCTCGGGTAATCAGCCCCAGCATTTT. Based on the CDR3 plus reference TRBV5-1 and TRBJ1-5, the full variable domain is KAGVTQTPRYLIKTRGQQVTLSCSPISGHRSVSWYQQTPGQGLQFLFEYFSETQRNKGNFPGRFSGRQFSNSRSEMNVSTLELGDSALYLCASSLVAGGASGNQPQHFGDGTRLSIL.

CDR3 loop: CASRGGQGGNQPQHF. The CDR3 bases are TGTGCCAGCAGGGGCGGACAGGGGGGCAATCAGCCCCAGCATTTT. V gene TRBV2 combines with J gene TRBJ1-5; TRBD1 matches 10 bases. V was clipped by 6 bases and J by 2 bases; unmatched bases: 4. This CDR3 contains 15 residues. CDR1 SNHLY and CDR2 FYNNEI come from the germline V gene.

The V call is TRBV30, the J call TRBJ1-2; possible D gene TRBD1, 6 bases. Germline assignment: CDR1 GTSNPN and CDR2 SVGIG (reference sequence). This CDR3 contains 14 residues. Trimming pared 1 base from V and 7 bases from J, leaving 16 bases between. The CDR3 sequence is CAWSASTGYGGYTF. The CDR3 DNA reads TGTGCCTGGAGTGCGTCAACAGGGTACGGTGGCTACACCTTC.

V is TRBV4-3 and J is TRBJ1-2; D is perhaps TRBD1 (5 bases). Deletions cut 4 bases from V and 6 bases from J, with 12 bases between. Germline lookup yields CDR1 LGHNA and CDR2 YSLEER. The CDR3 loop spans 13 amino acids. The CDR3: CASSPQGGDGYTF. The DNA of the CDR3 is TGCGCCAGCAGCCCGCAAGGAGGGGATGGCTACACCTTC.

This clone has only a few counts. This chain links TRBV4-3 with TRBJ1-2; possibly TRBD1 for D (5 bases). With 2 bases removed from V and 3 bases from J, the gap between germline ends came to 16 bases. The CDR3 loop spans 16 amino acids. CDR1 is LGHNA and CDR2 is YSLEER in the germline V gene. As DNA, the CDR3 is TGCGCCAGCAGCCAAAGTCACACGGGGGGGTACTATGGCTACACCTTC. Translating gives CASSQSHTGGYYGYTF.

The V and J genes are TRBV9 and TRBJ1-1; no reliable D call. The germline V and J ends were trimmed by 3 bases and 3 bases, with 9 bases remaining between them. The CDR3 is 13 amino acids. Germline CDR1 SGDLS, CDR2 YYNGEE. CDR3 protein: CASSARGDTEAFF. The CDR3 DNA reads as TGTGCCAGCAGCGCCCGGGGAGACACTGAAGCTTTCTTT.

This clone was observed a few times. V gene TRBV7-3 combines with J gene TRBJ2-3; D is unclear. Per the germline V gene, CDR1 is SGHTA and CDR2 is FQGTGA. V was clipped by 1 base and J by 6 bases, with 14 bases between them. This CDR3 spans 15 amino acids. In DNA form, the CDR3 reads TGTGCCAGCAGCTTAAACCCCCCCCCTAGTGATACGCAGTATTTT. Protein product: CASSLNPPPSDTQYF.